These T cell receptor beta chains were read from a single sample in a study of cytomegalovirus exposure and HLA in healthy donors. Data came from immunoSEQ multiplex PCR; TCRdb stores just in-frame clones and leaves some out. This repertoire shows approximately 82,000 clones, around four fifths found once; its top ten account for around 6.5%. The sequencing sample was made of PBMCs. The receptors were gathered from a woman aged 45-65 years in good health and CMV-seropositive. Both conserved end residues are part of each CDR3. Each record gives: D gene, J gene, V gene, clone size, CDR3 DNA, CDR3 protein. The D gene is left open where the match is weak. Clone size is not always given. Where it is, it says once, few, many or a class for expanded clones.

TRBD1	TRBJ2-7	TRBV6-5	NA	TGTGCCAGCAGTTCATACAGGGGTTCCGAGCAGTACTTC	CASSSYRGSEQYF
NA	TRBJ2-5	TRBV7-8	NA	TGTGCCAGCAGCTTAAATGGCCGTCCCCGCTCGGGGGAGACCCAGTACTTC	CASSLNGRPRSGETQYF
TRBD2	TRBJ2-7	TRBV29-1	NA	TGCAGCGTGATAAGCGGGAGGGCCCTCTACGAGCAGTACTTC	CSVISGRALYEQYF
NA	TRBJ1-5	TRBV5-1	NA	TGCGCCAGCAGCTTGGATATAAGCAATCAGCCCCAGCATTTT	CASSLDISNQPQHF
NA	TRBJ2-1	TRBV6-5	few	TGTGCCAGCAGATATACAGGGCGCTACAATGAGCAGTTCTTC	CASRYTGRYNEQFF
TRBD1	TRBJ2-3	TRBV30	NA	TGTGCCTGGAGGCAGGACAGGGGTTTGGCAGATACGCAGTATTTT	CAWRQDRGLADTQYF
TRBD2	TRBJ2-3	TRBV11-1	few	TGTGCCAGCAGCCCAGCTAGCGGATACACAGATACGCAGTATTTT	CASSPASGYTDTQYF
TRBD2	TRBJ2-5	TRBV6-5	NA	TGTGCCAGCAGTTATAGCGGGAGTAGAGAAGAGACCCAGTACTTC	CASSYSGSREETQYF
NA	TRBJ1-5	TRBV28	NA	TGTGCCAGCAGGGAACTAACAGGGACCCAGCCCCAGCATTTT	CASRELTGTQPQHF
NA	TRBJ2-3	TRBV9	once	TGTGCCAGCAGCGTAGGGTCGACTAGTGCAGATACGCAGTATTTT	CASSVGSTSADTQYF
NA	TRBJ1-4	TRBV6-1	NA	TGTGCCAGCAGTGGACGGGAACAGGGTCTGGGCGAAAAACTGTTTTTT	CASSGREQGLGEKLFF
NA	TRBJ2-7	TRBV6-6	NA	TGTGCCAGCAAAGGGGGCGGGGCCCCATCCTACGAGCAGTACTTC	CASKGGGAPSYEQYF
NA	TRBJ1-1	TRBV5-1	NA	TGCGCCAGCAGCTTAATCCCCGGAATTAGACGGGTAGATATGAACACTGAAGCTTTCTTT	CASSLIPGIRRVDMNTEAFF
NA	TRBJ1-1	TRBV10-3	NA	TGTGCCATCAGTGAGTCGGAAGGCAGGGCAGGGACTGAAGCTTTCTTT	CAISESEGRAGTEAFF
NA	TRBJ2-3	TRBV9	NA	TGTGCCAGCAGCGTTGGTCAACAACACGCAGATACGCAGTATTTT	CASSVGQQHADTQYF
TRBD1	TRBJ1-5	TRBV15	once	TGTGCCACCAGCAGACTACAGGGGGCTTATAGCAATCAGCCCCAGCATTTT	CATSRLQGAYSNQPQHF
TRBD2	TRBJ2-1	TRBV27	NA	TGTGCCAGCAGTTTAGAGCGGGAGGGCCCCCGAGGGCAATTTGAGCAGTTCTTC	CASSLEREGPRGQFEQFF
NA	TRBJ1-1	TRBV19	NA	TGTGCCAGTAAAAACGAGTATTTCACGGAAGCTTTCTTT	CASKNEYFTEAFF
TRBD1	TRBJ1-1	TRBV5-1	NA	TGCGCCAGCAGCAACCGACAGGGAACGAACACTGAAGCTTTCTTT	CASSNRQGTNTEAFF
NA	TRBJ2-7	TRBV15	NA	TGTGCCACCAGCCTGTTGGGGAGCTCCTACGAGCAGTACTTC	CATSLLGSSYEQYF
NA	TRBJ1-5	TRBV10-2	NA	TGCGCCAGCAGTGAGTCTCAGTCTCGGGCCCAGCATTTT	CASSESQSRAQHF
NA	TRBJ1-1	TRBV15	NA	TGTGCCACCAGCAGACTCCGGACAGTGAACACTGAAGCTTTCTTT	CATSRLRTVNTEAFF
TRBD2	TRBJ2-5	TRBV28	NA	TGTGCCAGCAGTCAGACTAGCGGACAAGAGACCCAGTACTTC	CASSQTSGQETQYF
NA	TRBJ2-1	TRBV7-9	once	TGTTCCAGCAGATTGGACAACAATGAGCAGTTCTTC	CSSRLDNNEQFF
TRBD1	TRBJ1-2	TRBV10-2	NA	TGCGCCAGCAGTGCCTACAGGGGTATGGGCTATGGCTACACCTTC	CASSAYRGMGYGYTF
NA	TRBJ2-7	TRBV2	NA	TGTGCCAGCGCCCTCAGCTCCTACGAGCAGTACTTC	CASALSSYEQYF
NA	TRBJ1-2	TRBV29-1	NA	TGCAGCGTTGTAGAGTCTCTTTATGGCTACACCTTC	CSVVESLYGYTF
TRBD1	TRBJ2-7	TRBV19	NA	TGTGCCAGTAGTACCCACCCGGGACAGGGGGCGCGTGAGCAGTACTTC	CASSTHPGQGAREQYF
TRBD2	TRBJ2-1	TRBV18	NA	TGTGCCAGCTCACCCCGCTCGGGACTAGCGGGAGATGAGCAGTTCTTC	CASSPRSGLAGDEQFF
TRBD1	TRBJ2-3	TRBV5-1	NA	TGCGCCAGCAGCTTACGGGGACAGGGAACCACAGATACGCAGTATTTT	CASSLRGQGTTDTQYF
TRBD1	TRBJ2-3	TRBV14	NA	TGTGCCAGCAGCCAACTTGGACAGGGAAGCACAGATACGCAGTATTTT	CASSQLGQGSTDTQYF
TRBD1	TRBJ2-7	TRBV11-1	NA	TGTGCCAGCAGCTTCGGGACAGGGCCCTACGAGCAGTACTTC	CASSFGTGPYEQYF
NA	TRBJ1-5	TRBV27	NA	TGTGCCAGCAGTTTAAACGGGGAGCAGCCCCAGCATTTT	CASSLNGEQPQHF
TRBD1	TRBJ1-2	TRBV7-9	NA	TGTGCCAGCAGCTTAGGGACAGGGCCAGGCTACACCTTC	CASSLGTGPGYTF
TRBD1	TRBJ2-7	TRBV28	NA	TGTGCCAGCAGTGAGACAGGGGACCTCTCTGGGCAGTACTTC	CASSETGDLSGQYF
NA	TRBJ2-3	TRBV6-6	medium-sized	TGTGCCAGCAGTTACTCGGAGGCAGATACGCAGTATTTT	CASSYSEADTQYF
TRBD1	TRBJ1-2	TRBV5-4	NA	TGTGCCAGCAGCAGCCGGGACAGCTCTAACTATGGCTACACCTTC	CASSSRDSSNYGYTF
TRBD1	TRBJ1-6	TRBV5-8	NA	TGTGCCAGCAGCACCCCGGGACAGTACTCACCCCTCCACTTT	CASSTPGQYSPLHF
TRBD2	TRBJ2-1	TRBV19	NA	TGTGCCAGTAGTATAATCAGCGGGGGGACCACCTACAATGAGCAGTTCTTC	CASSIISGGTTYNEQFF
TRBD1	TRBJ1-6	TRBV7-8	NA	TGTGCCAGCAGCACGACAAGGACAGGGGACAGATATTCACCCCTCCACTTT	CASSTTRTGDRYSPLHF
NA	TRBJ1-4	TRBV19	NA	TGTGCCAGTAGTGAGACAGGCTCGGGTGAAAAACTGTTTTTT	CASSETGSGEKLFF
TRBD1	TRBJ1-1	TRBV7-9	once	TGTGCCAGCAGCCCCACAGGGGATGAAGCTTTCTTT	CASSPTGDEAFF
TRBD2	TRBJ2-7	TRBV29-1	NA	TGCAGCGTTGACCTGGGCGGGAGTTCCCACGAGCAGTACTTC	CSVDLGGSSHEQYF
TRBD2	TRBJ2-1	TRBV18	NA	TGTGCCAGCTCACTGAAACGAGCGGGAGTGGGCTACAATGAGCAGTTCTTC	CASSLKRAGVGYNEQFF